Listed below are T cell receptor beta chains from one sample, sequenced in a study of CXCR3-negative and CXCR3-positive naive CD8 T cells. TCRdb re-called the 5' RACE reads; every CDR3 protein appears as one record, without DNA. Recorded for this sample: approximately 58,000 distinct CDR3 sequences. Specimen: naive CXCR3- CD8+ T cells from blood. These TCRs come from a human donor in good health. Some clones in this sample may be carry-over from other donors' samples. CDR3s include the opening cysteine and the closing phenylalanine or tryptophan. Each record gives: clone size, J gene, V gene, CDR3 protein. The size of a clone is reported for some rows only, either as once, few or many, or as a class for expanded clones.

NA | TRBJ2-2 | TRBV4-3 | CASSQDRGPGELFF
NA | TRBJ2-5 | TRBV10-3 | CAISGEREEGETQYF
NA | TRBJ2-3 | TRBV20-1 | CSARMGRQLDTQYF
NA | TRBJ1-1 | TRBV16 | CASSHWTGDTEAFF
NA | TRBJ1-1 | TRBV30 | CAWSVHPRGTEDFF
NA | TRBJ2-1 | TRBV29-1 | CSVPQGAGEQFF
NA | TRBJ2-1 | TRBV20-1 | CSARAKGAGTYNEQFF
NA | TRBJ2-1 | TRBV7-9 | CASSFSGAHSYNEQFF
NA | TRBJ1-5 | TRBV7-9 | CASSPGYEENQPQHF
medium-sized | TRBJ2-3 | TRBV6-1 | CATPLERGGEDTQYF
NA | TRBJ2-1 | TRBV14 | CASSRNTGQGIYEQFF
NA | TRBJ1-2 | TRBV6-5 | CASLPQTDYYGYTF
NA | TRBJ2-5 | TRBV29-1 | CSGEDLAGGRQETQYF
NA | TRBJ2-2 | TRBV28 | CASRQGGQDTGELFF
NA | TRBJ2-5 | TRBV29-1 | CSVGGRNEETQYF
NA | TRBJ2-5 | TRBV20-1 | CSAEVGEMETQYF
NA | TRBJ2-1 | TRBV29-1 | CSVEDPGGSYNEQFF
NA | TRBJ1-5 | TRBV4-3 | CASSQDPTGDSNQPQHF
NA | TRBJ1-2 | TRBV29-1 | CSVEDLMNYGYTF
NA | TRBJ2-2 | TRBV19 | CASSIAPRGTGELFF
NA | TRBJ2-2 | TRBV5-5 | CASSLYGQGAAGELFF
NA | TRBJ2-3 | TRBV27 | CASRGLADITDTQYF
medium-sized | TRBJ2-7 | TRBV7-7 | CASSPPTPSGGPRGDEQYF
NA | TRBJ2-7 | TRBV4-3 | CASSLGRLSSYEQYF
NA | TRBJ2-1 | TRBV29-1 | CSVAPSRGGVNEPFF
NA | TRBJ2-2 | TRBV29-1 | CSVESTDANTGELFF
NA | TRBJ2-1 | TRBV7-8 | CASSLEASGGAKEQFF
NA | TRBJ2-5 | TRBV24-1 | CATSETTGLQETQYF
NA | TRBJ2-1 | TRBV29-1 | CSAPGTGGNEQFF
NA | TRBJ2-3 | TRBV7-2 | CASSKREAGGPDTQYF
NA | TRBJ1-2 | TRBV7-9 | CASSFRTETGEFGYTF
NA | TRBJ2-7 | TRBV20-1 | CSAPRGGYEQYF
NA | TRBJ2-3 | TRBV7-6 | CASSYEVPTDTQYF
NA | TRBJ2-4 | TRBV6-4 | CASREGDRFLAKNIQYF
NA | TRBJ2-1 | TRBV3-2 | CASSQVSGAANEQFF
NA | TRBJ2-7 | TRBV29-1 | CSVISTHEQYF
NA | TRBJ2-2 | TRBV4-3 | CASSQERRFVGELFF
NA | TRBJ1-1 | TRBV9 | CASSVEGSEAFF
NA | TRBJ2-1 | TRBV6-5 | CASSYSNRDQSSYNEQFF
NA | TRBJ2-1 | TRBV11-2 | CASSLRVRGGFDEQFF
NA | TRBJ1-1 | TRBV3-1 | CASSGRTGGDTEAFF
NA | TRBJ1-1 | TRBV27 | CASSFRRGGEAFF
NA | TRBJ2-1 | TRBV20-1 | CSARDPGVAGGRWNEQFF
NA | TRBJ2-5 | TRBV29-1 | CSVELAGEVSETQYF
NA | TRBJ1-5 | TRBV27 | CASSLDRVDQPQHF
NA | TRBJ2-2 | TRBV20-1 | CSAIRSFANTGELFF
NA | TRBJ2-7 | TRBV7-9 | CASSIEGQGAIYEQYF
NA | TRBJ2-3 | TRBV7-2 | CASSLDRTTDTQYF
NA | TRBJ2-1 | TRBV7-9 | CASSLAGGHGDEQFF
NA | TRBJ2-1 | TRBV29-1 | CSVVGGQYSYNEQFF
NA | TRBJ1-1 | TRBV7-3 | CASSLIEGGTEAFF
NA | TRBJ2-7 | TRBV5-6 | CASSSGGEGVAYEQYF
NA | TRBJ2-4 | TRBV18 | CASSPPGTVVNIQYF
NA | TRBJ2-7 | TRBV6-2/TRBV6-3 | CASSGTSGPYEQYF